Below, 20 T cell receptor beta chains from the same sample are listed, as sequenced in a study of CD8 T cells in ankylosing spondylitis. Their antigens remain unidentified. A single record per CDR3 protein comes from TCRdb applying MiXCR to the 5' RACE reads. In the table there are over 600,000 distinct CDR3 sequences, around 19% of which are singletons. Study-wide findings and caveats: Several highly homologous variants made up a TCR beta motif that seemed to typify ankylosing spondylitis blood.

What was sequenced was blood, either unsorted or a sorted T cell fraction (not recorded which). The receptors derive from a male donor with ankylosing spondylitis.

V usage is TRBV24-1 and J usage is TRBJ2-3; 7 bases map to TRBD1. CDR1 and CDR2 (germline): KGHDR, SFDVKD. The CDR3 has 16 residues. V lost 2 bases and J lost 3; bases outside the gene matches: 7. In nucleotides, the CDR3 is TGTGCCACCAGTGATTCCCGACAGGGTAGGACAGATACGCAGTATTTT. This encodes CATSDSRQGRTDTQYF.

This clonotype was detected many times. J is TRBJ2-1 and V is TRBV3-1, with 9 bases lining up with TRBD2. The V segment lost 0 bases and the J segment 2 bases; nucleotides outside the gene matches: 8. The CDR3 spans 18 residues. Germline V gene sequence: CDR1 LGHDT, CDR2 YNNKEL (reference sequence). CDR3 bases: TGTGCCAGCAGCCAAGACGCGAGTGCGGGGGGGCCCTACAATGAGCAGTTCTTC. Protein product: CASSQDASAGGPYNEQFF.

This clonotype was counted only a few times. The chain carries TRBV28 and TRBJ2-7; D is unresolved. There are 13 residues in the CDR3. V was clipped by 5 bases and J by 4 bases, with 12 bases between them. From germline, CDR1 is MDHEN and CDR2 SYDVKM. DNA for the CDR3: TGTGCCAGCAGTGTAGCTAGTGGGTACGAGCAGTACTTC. Translating gives CASSVASGYEQYF.

The chain links TRBV20-1 to TRBJ1-4; D gene ambiguous. Trimming left V 2 bases short and J 3 bases short, with 16 bases between. Germline V gene sequence: CDR1 DFQATT, CDR2 SNEGSKA (reference sequence). The CDR3 is made up of 16 amino acids. CDR3 amino acids: CSARPAGHSANEKLFF. The CDR3 DNA sequence: TGCAGTGCTAGACCCGCTGGCCACAGTGCTAATGAAAAACTGTTTTTT.

This clonotype turned up a few times. The rearrangement joins TRBV4-2 to TRBJ2-1; D is undetermined. CDR3 length equals 17 residues. Germline lookup yields CDR1 LGHNA and CDR2 YNFKEQ. Trimming cost V 2 bases and J 2 bases, with 16 bases left between them. CDR3 bases: TGTGCCAGCAGCCAAAGGAGTGCCCCGGCCCCCTACAATGAGCAGTTCTTC. This translates into CASSQRSAPAPYNEQFF.

The chain recombines TRBV27 with TRBJ1-1, with 8 positions matching TRBD1. In germline, CDR1 is MNHEY, CDR2 SMNVEV (reference sequence). The CDR3 has 13 amino acids. The J segment lost 6 bases and the V segment lost 1 base, leaving 1 base of the junction unmatched. The chain's CDR3 is CASSLYRGAEAFF. The CDR3 region has the DNA TGTGCCAGCAGTTTATACAGGGGGGCTGAAGCTTTCTTT.

This clonotype was seen a few times. This chain links TRBV5-1 with TRBJ1-6; TRBD1 matches 7 bases. Trimming at V came to 1 base and at J to 13 bases, leaving 11 bases not matched to a gene. CDR1 and CDR2 from the germline V gene are SGHRS and YFSETQ. The CDR3 runs 15 residues. CDR3 protein: CASSLWGGQAEPLHF. In DNA form, the CDR3 reads TGCGCCAGCAGCTTGTGGGGCGGACAGGCAGAGCCCCTCCACTTT.

Only a few counts were recorded for this clonotype. The chain recombines TRBV20-1 with TRBJ1-1, with a possible D match to TRBD1 (5 bases). CDR1 and CDR2 from the germline V gene are DFQATT and SNEGSKA (reference sequence). With 3 bases removed from V and 2 bases from J, the gap between germline ends came to 10 bases. The CDR3 extends over 13 amino acids. The CDR3 DNA reads TGCAGTGCTAGGGGGGAGGGAAACACTGAAGCTTTCTTT. Its protein is CSARGEGNTEAFF.

The chain carries TRBV20-1 and TRBJ2-6, with D unresolved. This CDR3 is 17 amino acids long. Trimming cost V 0 bases and J 1 base, with 13 bases left between them. Looked up from germline, CDR1 is DFQATT and CDR2 is SNEGSKA (reference sequence). This chain's CDR3 is CSARDTGRLSGANVLTF. CDR3 bases: TGCAGTGCTAGAGATACGGGCCGCTTATCTGGGGCCAACGTCCTGACTTTC.

V and J are TRBV20-1 and TRBJ2-2; 8 bases map to TRBD1. Germline CDR1 and CDR2: DFQATT and SNEGSKA (reference sequence). This CDR3 has 15 residues. J gave up 5 bases and V 1 base, and 6 bases lay outside the gene matches. CDR3 protein: CSARGTGLGTGELFF. In DNA form, the CDR3 reads TGCAGTGCTAGAGGGACAGGGTTAGGGACCGGGGAGCTGTTTTTT.

V is TRBV7-8 and J is TRBJ1-1, with a weak D call TRBD1 (5 bases). The CDR3 is 12 residues long. Germline lookup yields CDR1 SGHVS and CDR2 FQNEAQ. V shed 7 bases and J shed 7 bases, with 13 bases lying between them. The CDR3 sequence is CASNPSTGEAFF. CDR3 DNA sequence: TGTGCCAGCAACCCCTCCACAGGTGAAGCTTTCTTT.

The chain employs TRBV7-2 and TRBJ1-2; TRBD1 matches 7 bases. Germline V CDR1 and CDR2: SGHTA, FQGNSA. J lost 5 bases, V lost 1 base, and 7 bases had no gene match. This CDR3 spans 15 amino acids. This CDR3 reads CASSLEGANLYGYTF. The CDR3 DNA is TGTGCCAGCAGCTTAGAGGGGGCTAATCTATATGGCTACACCTTC.

This chain links TRBV12-3 or TRBV12-4 with TRBJ1-2; D is possibly TRBD1 (5 bases). V lost 3 bases and J lost 4, with 12 bases in between. The CDR3 loop spans 14 amino acids. The CDR3 nucleotides read TGTGCCAGCAGTTTCCTCGACAGCCTCTATGGCTACACCTTC. Translation: CASSFLDSLYGYTF.

This clonotype was seen a few times. The chain joins TRBV5-1 to TRBJ2-7, with 9 positions matching TRBD1. CDR1 is SGHRS and CDR2 is YFSETQ in the germline V gene. The CDR3 length is 14 residues. J gave up 10 bases and V 5 bases, and 13 bases lay outside the gene matches. This CDR3 reads CASRNSPGQGFQYF. The CDR3 coding sequence is TGCGCCAGCAGGAATTCTCCGGGACAGGGTTTTCAGTACTTC.

The chain combines TRBV20-1 with TRBJ2-1; D is perhaps TRBD1 or TRBD2 (5 bases each). CDR1 and CDR2 (germline): DFQATT, SNEGSKA (reference sequence). The length of the CDR3 is 13 residues. The V end was cut by 6 bases, the J end by 2 bases, with 11 bases between. The CDR3 region is CSARDRAYNEQFF. The CDR3 DNA sequence: TGCAGTGCCAGGGACCGCGCCTACAATGAGCAGTTCTTC.

The table lists this clonotype with a few counts. This chain uses TRBV5-1 with TRBJ1-2, with 8 bases fitting TRBD1. The junction had 8 bases not matched to a gene; V was cut back by 6 bases and J by 7 bases. This CDR3 is 13 amino acids long. Germline-derived CDR1 and CDR2 are SGHRS and YFSETQ. The CDR3 bases are TGCGCCAGCAACCCGGACAGGGAGGTTGGCTACACCTTC. Translating gives CASNPDREVGYTF.

There are a few counts of this clonotype. J is TRBJ1-5 and V is TRBV4-1; D not resolved. Trimming left V 0 bases short and J 3 bases short, with 3 bases between. The CDR3 has 13 residues. In germline, CDR1 is MGHRA, CDR2 YSYEKL. As DNA, the CDR3 is TGCGCCAGCAGCCAAGAGCCCAATCAGCCCCAGCATTTT. Translated, it gives CASSQEPNQPQHF.

This clonotype has only a few counts. The CDR3 protein is CASSLEGLAGFEQFF. As DNA, the CDR3 is TGTGCCAGCAGTTTAGAGGGACTAGCGGGATTTGAGCAGTTCTTC. The chain joins TRBV12-3 or TRBV12-4 to TRBJ2-1; 13 nucleotides line up with TRBD2. Losses at the gene ends were 1 base for V and 9 bases for J; bases not matched to a gene: 3. This CDR3 has 15 residues.

This clonotype appeared many times. The chain combines TRBV30 with TRBJ1-2; possible D gene TRBD1, 5 bases. CDR3 size: 13 residues. V lost 4 bases to trimming and J lost 5 bases, with 14 bases between them. The germline V gene encodes CDR1 GTSNPN and CDR2 SVGIG (reference sequence). CDR3 DNA sequence: TGTGCCTGGAATGGCCAGGGACTTTATGGCTACACCTTC. It translates to CAWNGQGLYGYTF.

The chain combines TRBV7-2 with TRBJ2-3; perhaps TRBD2 as D (6 bases). Trimming removed 0 bases at V and 2 bases at J, with 15 bases between. This CDR3 region has 17 residues. Germline CDR1 reads SGHTA; CDR2 reads FQGNSA. The chain's CDR3 is CASSLAGTQRPTDTQYF. DNA for the CDR3: TGTGCCAGCAGCTTAGCGGGGACTCAGCGACCCACAGATACGCAGTATTTT.